The next 32 T cell receptor beta chains were all read from a single sample in a study of T cell clonality in common variable immunodeficiency. The table came from immunoSEQ multiplex PCR; TCRdb's copy has only in-frame clones and leaves some out. The table records around 50,000 clones without singletons, the ten largest covering about 1.7%. Sequenced sample: peripheral blood mononuclear cells. These receptors originate from a person aged 18 to 70 in good health.

On this clone itself: Read data end 3 residues before the CDR3 end; the end is taken from the germline J gene. The chain links TRBV7-2 to TRBJ2-3, with a tentative D call TRBD1 (5 bases). There are 14 residues in the CDR3. Per the germline V gene, CDR1 is SGHTA and CDR2 is FQGNSA. The sequenced part of the CDR3 DNA is TGTGCCAGCAGGACAGAGAAGTACCAAGAGACG. Its protein is CASRTEKYQET. The whole CDR3 sequence reads CASRTEKYQETQYF.

In this sample, this clone turned up a few times. The read falls 3 residues short of the CDR3 end, and the missing part is taken from the germline J gene. The chain employs TRBV6-2 or TRBV6-3 and TRBJ1-1; tentative D call: TRBD1 (6 bases). Germline-derived CDR1 and CDR2 are MNHEY and SVGEGT. The CDR3 consists of 13 residues. The CDR3 protein is CASSYEGQMKAFF. CDR3 DNA (partial): TGTGCCAGCAGTTACGAGGGACAAATGAAG.

This clone has only a few counts. The read comes to an end 3 residues before the CDR3 does, leaving the germline J gene to fill in the end. The chain uses TRBV6-2 or TRBV6-3 and TRBJ1-5; a weak D match, TRBD1 (5 bases). Looked up from germline, CDR1 is MNHEY and CDR2 is SVGEGT. This CDR3 has 14 amino acids. The germline V and J ends were trimmed by 2 bases and 7 bases, with 12 bases remaining between them. This CDR3 is CASSYEGEIQPQHF. Partial CDR3 DNA: TGTGCCAGCAGTTACGAAGGGGAGATACAGCCC.

CDR3: CASSLAGQGNTIYF. The part of the CDR3 DNA that was read is TGCGCCAGCAGCTTGGCCGGACAGGGAAACACC. The chain employs TRBV5-1 and TRBJ1-3, with a possible D match to TRBD1 (6 bases). The read comes to an end 3 residues before the CDR3 does, leaving the germline J gene to fill in the end. Germline lookup yields CDR1 SGHRS and CDR2 YFSETQ. V was pared by 0 bases and J by 4 bases, with 8 bases between. CDR3 length: 14 residues.

This clone was picked up a small number of times. The CDR3 is cut off 3 residues early in the read; its end comes from the germline J gene. The V call is TRBV7-2, the J call TRBJ2-1; possibly TRBD2 for D (6 bases). There are 15 residues in the CDR3. Germline V gives CDR1 SGHTA, CDR2 FQGNSA. V lost 3 bases, J lost 7 bases, and 16 bases lay in between. The CDR3 sequence is CASSLGGGTVNEQFF. Incomplete CDR3 DNA: TGTGCCAGCAGCTTGGGTGGGGGGACCGTGAATGAG.

On this clone itself: The observed sequence ends 3 residues before the CDR3 terminus, with the missing tail filled in from the germline J gene. The rearrangement joins TRBV30 to TRBJ1-1; D might be TRBD1 (6 bases). Germline values: CDR1 GTSNPN, CDR2 SVGIG (reference sequence). The CDR3 is made up of 13 amino acids. CDR3 DNA, as far as it was read: TGTGCCTGGAAACAGGGAGTTGCCTACGAG. Translation gives CAWKQGVAYE. The CDR3, in full, reads CAWKQGVAYEAFF.

At least ten counts were recorded for this clone. The read stops 3 residues short of the end of the CDR3; the missing end is completed from the germline J gene. This chain uses TRBV6-2 or TRBV6-3 with TRBJ1-4; maybe TRBD1 (5 bases). Germline loops: CDR1 MNHEY, CDR2 SVGEGT. CDR3 length: 14 amino acids. V was clipped by 7 bases and J by 4 bases, with 13 bases between them. The part of the CDR3 DNA that was read is TGTGCCAGCACCCCAGGGCGGTATAATGAAAAA. This encodes CASTPGRYNEK. The full CDR3 is CASTPGRYNEKLFF.

This clone was recorded many times. The CDR3 goes on 3 residues after the read ends, and that part is filled in from the germline J gene. V usage is TRBV7-6 and J usage is TRBJ1-1; TRBD1 might be the D (5 bases). CDR1 SGHVS and CDR2 FNYEAQ come from the germline V gene. The CDR3 runs to 10 residues. Trimming removed 11 bases at V and 7 bases at J, with 11 bases between. The sequenced part of the CDR3 DNA is TGTGCCCTTAGGGGAGTTGAA. Its translation: CALRGVE. In full, the CDR3 is CALRGVEAFF.

This clone was counted many times. The CDR3 end is not reached by the read, which stops 3 residues before it; the germline J gene fills it in. The chain is built from TRBV11-2 and TRBJ2-5; 9 bases fit TRBD1. The germline gives CDR1 SGHAT, CDR2 FQNNGV. The CDR3 sequence is 13 residues long. J gave up 5 bases and V 5 bases, and 3 bases lay outside the gene matches. CDR3 protein: CASSMDRGETQYF. The CDR3 bases that were read are TGTGCCAGCAGCATGGACAGGGGCGAGACC.

In its sample, this clone was seen many times. The read ends 3 residues early relative to the CDR3; the germline J gene fills the gap. The chain joins TRBV13 to TRBJ1-2; D not certain. V shed 0 bases and J shed 2 bases, with 10 bases lying between them. The germline V gene has CDR1 PRHDT and CDR2 FYEKMQ (reference sequence). CDR3 length equals 15 residues. CDR3 loop: CASSLGAASNYGYTF. The DNA read from the CDR3 is TGTGCCAGCAGCTTAGGGGCAGCGTCAAACTATGGC.

This clone was counted ten times or more. The DNA ends 3 residues before the CDR3 does, and the rest of the CDR3 is filled in from the germline J gene. V is TRBV19 and J is TRBJ2-1; 13 bases align to TRBD2. The CDR3 consists of 16 residues. In germline, CDR1 is LNHDA, CDR2 SQIVND (reference sequence). V was pared by 4 bases and J by 9 bases, with 9 bases of the junction left unmatched. Partial CDR3 DNA: TGTGCCAGTAGTACCCCAGGACTAGCGGGAGATGTTGAG. Translation gives CASSTPGLAGDVE. The entire CDR3 is CASSTPGLAGDVEQFF.

This clone has a count of ten or more. The sequence runs out 3 residues before the end of the CDR3; the remainder is reconstructed from the germline J gene. V and J are TRBV20-1 and TRBJ2-3; the match to TRBD2 covers 7 bases. The CDR3 runs to 14 residues. Unmatched junction bases numbered 7, after V lost 6 bases and J lost 1 base. Per the germline V gene, CDR1 is DFQATT and CDR2 is SNEGSKA (reference sequence). CDR3 DNA, as far as it was read: TGCAGTGCATACAGCGGGACCGGCACAGATACG. Its translation: CSAYSGTGTDT. The CDR3 reads in full as CSAYSGTGTDTQYF.

This clone was seen more than once but under ten times. The read falls 3 residues short of the CDR3 end, and the missing part is taken from the germline J gene. The chain links TRBV7-8 to TRBJ2-1; a possible D gene is TRBD2 (5 bases). Germline V gene lookup returns CDR1 SGHVS and CDR2 FQNEAQ. This CDR3 has 14 residues. V shed 8 bases and J shed 8 bases, with 19 bases lying between them. The CDR3: CASAPGSDNDEQFF. CDR3 DNA (partial): TGTGCCAGCGCGCCAGGTAGCGACAACGATGAG. The variable domain in full, completed from reference TRBV7-8 and TRBJ2-1, reads GAGVSQSPRYKVAKRGQDVALRCDPISGHVSLFWYQQALGQGPEFLTYFQNEAQLDKSGLPSDRFFAERPEGSVSTLKIQRTQQEDSAVYLCASAPGSDNDEQFFGPGTRLTVL.

Notes on this clone: The CDR3 is cut off 3 residues early in the read; its end comes from the germline J gene. The chain couples TRBV19 to TRBJ1-1; D uncertain. Germline V CDR1 and CDR2: LNHDA, SQIVND (reference sequence). The CDR3 totals 15 residues. The part of the CDR3 DNA that was read is TGTGCCAGCAGACCGGGCGCTAGCGGGAGCCCACTA. Its protein is CASRPGASGSPL. The whole CDR3 region reads CASRPGASGSPLAFF.

This clone was detected ten times or more. The read is 3 residues too short to cover the CDR3 end, so that end is filled in from the germline J gene. V gene TRBV20-1 combines with J gene TRBJ2-3, with 10 bases identical to TRBD2. Germline V CDR1 and CDR2: DFQATT, SNEGSKA (reference sequence). The CDR3 is 14 residues long. V trimming: 3 bases; J trimming: 7 bases; junction bases outside the gene matches: 7. The CDR3 sequence: CSARLAGDLNTQYF. Partial CDR3 DNA: TGCAGTGCTAGGCTAGCGGGGGACTTAAATACG.

This clone was recorded many times. From the germline J gene comes the end of the CDR3, since the read stops 3 residues before it. The gene calls are TRBV10-1 and TRBJ1-4; TRBD1 aligns across 9 bases. The CDR3 contains 14 residues. The V gene's germline CDR1 is WNHNN and CDR2 SYGVQD (reference sequence). J gave up 8 bases and V 6 bases, and 7 bases lay outside the gene matches. This chain's CDR3 is CASSSGTGIEKLFF. The covered CDR3 bases are TGCGCCAGCAGCTCCGGGACAGGGATCGAAAAA.

This clone was detected many times. The CDR3 end lies 3 residues beyond the end of the read and is filled in from the germline J gene. V and J are TRBV30 and TRBJ1-1; the D gene is possibly TRBD1 (5 bases). CDR3 length: 15 amino acids. Germline CDR1 and CDR2: GTSNPN and SVGIG (reference sequence). The germline V and J ends were trimmed by 2 bases and 0 bases, with 13 bases remaining between them. The chain's CDR3 is CAWSRTQVMNTEAFF. The part of the CDR3 DNA that was read is TGTGCCTGGAGTCGCACACAGGTAATGAACACTGAA.

This clone has ten or more counts. Read sequence stops 3 residues before the CDR3 end, and the germline J gene provides the missing end. The V and J genes are TRBV7-2 and TRBJ2-1; D is possibly TRBD2 (6 bases). CDR1 is SGHTA, CDR2 FQGNSA, per germline. The CDR3 spans 13 residues. V lost 8 bases and J 5 bases, leaving 13 bases between the germline ends. The covered CDR3 bases are TGTGCCAGCCATCGGGACTTGAACAATGAG. It encodes CASHRDLNNE. The full CDR3 protein is CASHRDLNNEQFF.

This clone was seen at least ten times. The observed sequence ends 3 residues before the CDR3 terminus, with the missing tail filled in from the germline J gene. V and J are TRBV7-9 and TRBJ1-2, with a weak D call TRBD1 (5 bases). The germline gives CDR1 SEHNR, CDR2 FQNEAQ (reference sequence). This CDR3 is 13 amino acids long. Trimming took 5 bases from V and 5 from J, leaving 12 bases between them. Partial CDR3 DNA: TGTGCCAGCAGCCAAGGGGCGGGGTATGGC. Its translation is CASSQGAGYG. In full, the CDR3 reads CASSQGAGYGYTF. The full variable domain, completed using reference TRBV7-9 and TRBJ1-2, is DTGVSQNPRHKITKRGQNVTFRCDPISEHNRLYWYRQTLGQGPEFLTYFQNEAQLEKSRLLSDRFSAERPKGSFSTLEIQRTEQGDSAMYLCASSQGAGYGYTFGSGTRLTVV.

This clone has at least ten counts. Coverage ceases 3 residues before the CDR3 finishes, and the germline J gene fills in the end. The same CDR3 is also encoded by other DNA sequences in this sample. This rearrangement joins TRBV30 to TRBJ1-1; D might be TRBD1 (5 bases). Germline V gene data show CDR1 as GTSNPN and CDR2 as SVGIG (reference sequence). V gave up 5 bases and J gave up 2 bases, with 6 bases separating them. The CDR3 runs to 11 residues. The covered CDR3 bases are TGTGCCTGGCAGGGAAACACTGAA. Translated, it gives CAWQGNTE. The whole CDR3 reads CAWQGNTEAFF.

The table lists this clone with many counts. The read finishes 3 residues shy of the CDR3 end, and the germline J gene is used to complete it. The chain links TRBV7-9 to TRBJ2-7; perhaps TRBD2 as D (5 bases). V dropped 5 bases and J dropped 6 bases, with 14 bases sitting between them. The CDR3 sequence is 13 residues long. Germline V gives CDR1 SEHNR, CDR2 FQNEAQ (reference sequence). The CDR3 loop reads CASSPRVRGEQYF. Incomplete CDR3 DNA: TGTGCCAGCAGCCCACGAGTACGGGGCGAG.

This clone was counted many times. The read finishes 3 residues shy of the CDR3 end, and the germline J gene is used to complete it. The chain recombines TRBV7-6 with TRBJ2-3; D gene ambiguous. The CDR3 spans 12 residues. Trimming stripped 4 bases from V and 5 bases from J, with 7 bases between. Germline V gene data show CDR1 as SGHVS and CDR2 as FNYEAQ. CDR3 DNA (partial): TGTGCCAGCAGCTCCCCCTTAGATACG. Its protein product is CASSSPLDT. The entire CDR3 protein is CASSSPLDTQYF.

This clone was seen at least ten times. Read sequence stops 3 residues before the CDR3 end, and the germline J gene provides the missing end. The chain recombines TRBV7-2 with TRBJ1-1; D is possibly TRBD1 (5 bases). Germline CDR1 is SGHTA and CDR2 is FQGNSA. V dropped 10 bases and J dropped 1 base, with 13 bases sitting between them. The CDR3 consists of 13 residues. The CDR3 is CATRPGGNTEAFF. The sequenced part of the CDR3 DNA is TGTGCCACTCGTCCGGGGGGGAACACTGAA. Supplemented by reference TRBV7-2 and TRBJ1-1, the full variable domain reads GAGVSQSPSNKVTEKGKDVELRCDPISGHTALYWYRQSLGQGLEFLIYFQGNSAPDKSGLPSDRFSAERTGGSVSTLTIQRTQQEDSAVYLCATRPGGNTEAFFGQGTRLTVV.

At least ten counts were recorded for this clone. With the read ending 3 residues before the CDR3 end, the germline J gene is used to fill in that end. V gene TRBV6-2 or TRBV6-3 combines with J gene TRBJ1-1; D uncertain. The CDR3 contains 13 residues. The V gene's germline CDR1 is MNHEY and CDR2 SVGEGT. The part of the CDR3 DNA that was read is TGTGCCAGCAGTTCGAATCTGGCTAGAGAA. Protein product: CASSSNLARE. The whole CDR3 reads CASSSNLAREAFF.

The table lists this clone with many counts. The read ends 3 residues early relative to the CDR3; the germline J gene fills the gap. V gene TRBV20-1 combines with J gene TRBJ1-1; 9 bases fit TRBD1. This CDR3 region has 13 residues. Looked up from germline, CDR1 is DFQATT and CDR2 is SNEGSKA (reference sequence). Partial CDR3 DNA: TGCAGTGCTAGAGACCTGGACAGGGGAACA. This encodes CSARDLDRGT. The full-length CDR3 reads as CSARDLDRGTAFF.

At least ten counts were recorded for this clone. CDR3 protein: CASSSTDTQYF. The CDR3 bases that were read are TGTGCCAGCAGCTCTACAGATACG. V and J are TRBV2 and TRBJ2-3; no clear D. The DNA ends 3 residues before the CDR3 does, and the rest of the CDR3 is filled in from the germline J gene. The CDR3 has 11 residues. In germline, CDR1 is SNHLY, CDR2 FYNNEI. Trimming took off 6 bases at V and 3 bases at J, with 4 bases between the two ends. Full variable domain (rest looked up from reference TRBV2 and TRBJ2-3): EPEVTQTPSHQVTQMGQEVILRCVPISNHLYFYWYRQILGQKVEFLVSFYNNEISEKSEIFDDQFSVERPDGSNFTLKIRSTKLEDSAMYFCASSSTDTQYFGPGTRLTVL.

This clone was counted ten times or more. The read falls 3 residues short of the CDR3 end, and the missing part is taken from the germline J gene. The chain employs TRBV5-4 and TRBJ1-2; no clear D gene. V gave up 5 bases and J gave up 3 bases, with 14 bases separating them. Germline assignment: CDR1 SGHNT and CDR2 YYREEE (reference sequence). This CDR3 spans 14 amino acids. CDR3 DNA (partial): TGTGCCAGCAGTTCGGCGGGGAGGCACTATGGC. Its protein product is CASSSAGRHYG. The entire CDR3 reads CASSSAGRHYGYTF.

This clone was recorded at least ten times. Coverage ceases 3 residues before the CDR3 finishes, and the germline J gene fills in the end. The chain has TRBV7-2 and TRBJ1-1, with D tentatively TRBD1 (6 bases). Germline CDR1 is SGHTA and CDR2 is FQGNSA. V lost 1 base and J lost 7, with 13 bases in between. The CDR3 runs to 14 residues. CDR3 sequence reads: CASSLGVGHGEAFF. CDR3 bases read: TGTGCCAGCAGCTTAGGGGTGGGACACGGTGAA.

This clone was seen at least ten times. Read data end 3 residues before the CDR3 end; the end is taken from the germline J gene. This chain links TRBV28 with TRBJ2-1, with 8 bases identical to TRBD1. V lost 3 bases to trimming and J lost 5 bases; unmatched junction nucleotides: 12. Germline V CDR1 and CDR2: MDHEN, SYDVKM. The CDR3 contains 17 residues. Partial CDR3 DNA: TGTGCCAGCAGTTTGTGGACAGGGACGACCCGGGACAATGAG. It specifies CASSLWTGTTRDNE. The full CDR3 reads CASSLWTGTTRDNEQFF.

This clone occurred many times. Read coverage stops 3 residues before the CDR3 terminus; the germline J gene supplies the remainder. The chain combines TRBV5-1 with TRBJ1-6, with 8 bases aligning to TRBD1. Germline V gene lookup returns CDR1 SGHRS and CDR2 YFSETQ. The CDR3 loop spans 17 amino acids. The V gene end was trimmed by 4 bases and the J gene end by 9 bases; junction bases not matched to a gene: 15. The CDR3 bases that were read are TGCGCCAGCAGCCCCGGACAGGGATATGTTATGGGTTCACCC. Translating gives CASSPGQGYVMGSP. The entire CDR3 is CASSPGQGYVMGSPLHF.

The table lists this clone with many counts. With the read ending 3 residues before the CDR3 end, the germline J gene is used to fill in that end. J is TRBJ2-3 and V is TRBV18; tentative D call: TRBD1 (5 bases). With 8 bases removed from V and 0 bases from J, the gap between germline ends came to 12 bases. The CDR3 is 14 residues long. CDR1 is KGHSH and CDR2 is LQKENI in the germline V gene. The CDR3: CASLRTTSTDTQYF. CDR3 bases read: TGTGCCAGCCTTCGGACAACCAGCACAGATACG.

In regard to this clone: The CDR3 end lies 3 residues beyond the end of the read and is filled in from the germline J gene. This rearrangement joins TRBV7-2 to TRBJ1-1; D is unclear. CDR1 is SGHTA and CDR2 is FQGNSA in the germline V gene. This CDR3 comprises 14 residues. The CDR3 reads CASSRTSGTDTAFF. CDR3 DNA, as far as it was read: TGTGCCAGCAGCCGGACTAGCGGCACAGATACG.